What follows are 5 T cell receptor beta chains derived from one specimen sequenced in a study of blood T cell repertoires in COVID-19. Sequencing used immunoSEQ multiplex PCR; TCRdb keeps in-frame clones, though not all of them. This sample carries around 380,000 clones, more than 70% of them seen once, and the ten largest clones take roughly 1.4%. Source material: PBMCs or T cells enriched from blood (not recorded which). Every receptor here comes from a man younger than 45 who had recovered from COVID-19.

This clone showed up just once. This chain joins TRBV30 and TRBJ1-2; the D gene is possibly TRBD1 (6 bases). Trimming removed 3 bases at V and 1 base at J, with 15 bases between. The CDR3 loop spans 15 amino acids. Germline assignment: CDR1 GTSNPN and CDR2 SVGIG (reference sequence). Here the CDR3 DNA reads TGTGCCTGGAGCCAAAACTACAGGGATAACTATGGCTACACCTTC. Translated, it gives CAWSQNYRDNYGYTF.

The gene calls are TRBV12-3 or TRBV12-4 and TRBJ1-3; no firm D call. This CDR3 is built from 13 residues. V lost 6 bases and J lost 3, with 9 bases in between. CDR3 in DNA: TGTGCCAGCAGGCAGGTGCTTGGAAACACCATATATTTT. Amino acid sequence: CASRQVLGNTIYF.

The rearrangement links TRBV19 to TRBJ1-4, with 7 nucleotides matching TRBD1. Unmatched junction bases numbered 3, after V lost 4 bases and J lost 7 bases. This CDR3 contains 13 residues. Germline lookup yields CDR1 LNHDA and CDR2 SQIVND (reference sequence). DNA of the CDR3: TGTGCCAGTAGTACGGACAGGAGTGAAAAACTGTTTTTT. This encodes CASSTDRSEKLFF.

CDR3 sequence reads: CATSPRIGGDQPQHF. The DNA for the CDR3 is TGTGCCACCAGCCCCCGGATTGGGGGGGATCAGCCCCAGCATTTT. The rearrangement uses TRBV15 and TRBJ1-5; D might be TRBD1 (5 bases). The CDR3 is 15 residues long. Trimming cost V 5 bases and J 5 bases, with 16 bases left between them. Per the germline V gene, CDR1 is LNHNV and CDR2 is YYDKDF (reference sequence).

This clone was seen just once. The chain couples TRBV19 to TRBJ2-1, with 9 nucleotides matching TRBD1. In germline, CDR1 is LNHDA, CDR2 SQIVND (reference sequence). V gave up 7 bases and J gave up 4 bases; unmatched junction bases: 5. This CDR3 is 14 amino acids long. DNA of the CDR3: TGTGCCAGTAAAACCGGGACAGGGTACAATGAGCAGTTCTTC. This gives the protein CASKTGTGYNEQFF.